These 12 T cell receptor beta chains were all obtained from the same sample, sequenced in a study of cytomegalovirus exposure and HLA in healthy donors. The PCR made use of 60 Vbeta and 13 Jbeta primers. The table came from immunoSEQ multiplex PCR; TCRdb's copy has only in-frame clones and leaves some out. The repertoire includes approximately 110,000 clones, around 72% of them detected once, and approximately 8.2% sits in the top ten. Sequences were obtained from PBMCs. The receptors here all came from a woman in her 40s in good health and CMV-seropositive.

Only a few counts were recorded for this clone. This chain uses TRBV7-6 with TRBJ2-2; no reliable D call. The CDR3 loop spans 16 amino acids. Germline values: CDR1 SGHVS, CDR2 FNYEAQ. V lost 0 bases to trimming and J lost 6 bases, with 14 bases between them. DNA for the CDR3: TGTGCCAGCAGCTTAGCGTGGGCAGATCAGGCCGGGGAGCTGTTTTTT. This encodes CASSLAWADQAGELFF.

The chain joins TRBV14 to TRBJ2-2; 10 nucleotides match TRBD1. V shed 3 bases, J shed 4 bases, and the junction held 8 bases outside the gene matches. The CDR3 runs 17 residues. Germline V gene lookup returns CDR1 SGHDN and CDR2 FVKESK. DNA for the CDR3: TGTGCCAGCAGCCAGCTTCCGGGACAGGGGCGCACCGGGGAGCTGTTTTTT. Protein: CASSQLPGQGRTGELFF.

The chain carries TRBV11-3 and TRBJ2-7; no definite D call. The CDR3 is made up of 14 amino acids. CDR1 and CDR2 (germline): SGHNT, YENEEA. V lost 2 bases, J lost 0 bases, and 8 bases lay in between. CDR3 protein: CASSLFSSSYEQYF. The CDR3 DNA is TGTGCCAGCAGCTTATTTTCGAGCTCCTACGAGCAGTACTTC.

This chain links TRBV13 with TRBJ1-6, with 7 bases aligning to TRBD1. Germline CDR1 PRHDT, CDR2 FYEKMQ (reference sequence). V gave up 5 bases and J gave up 7 bases; unmatched junction bases: 11. The CDR3 length is 16 residues. The CDR3 DNA is TGTGCCAGCAGCCCACGACAGGGTCTAAACAATTCACCCCTCCACTTT. This codes for CASSPRQGLNNSPLHF.

This clone came up once. The chain carries TRBV4-3 and TRBJ2-1; 12 positions match TRBD2. With V trimmed by 4 bases and J by 2 bases, 6 bases remained unmatched. The CDR3 has 17 residues. The germline V gene has CDR1 LGHNA and CDR2 YSLEER. The CDR3 DNA sequence: TGCGCCAGCAGCCCGACTAGCGGGGGCCCTCCCTACAATGAGCAGTTCTTC. Translation gives CASSPTSGGPPYNEQFF.

This chain links TRBV5-1 with TRBJ2-5; TRBD2 matches 16 bases. CDR3 length: 18 residues. Trimming cost V 0 bases and J 0 bases; bases outside gene matches: 2. Germline CDR1 is SGHRS and CDR2 is YFSETQ. The CDR3 DNA is TGCGCCAGCAGCTTGGGAGGGACTAGCGGGGGGGACCAAGAGACCCAGTACTTC. Residues: CASSLGGTSGGDQETQYF.

The chain has TRBV11-2 and TRBJ1-1; D might be TRBD1 (6 bases). V was clipped by 0 bases and J by 11 bases, with 13 bases between them. The CDR3 runs to 13 residues. In germline, CDR1 is SGHAT, CDR2 FQNNGV. The CDR3 DNA is TGTGCCAGCAGCTTAGAGGGGGCGCCGGGGGCTTTCTTT. It encodes CASSLEGAPGAFF.

This chain connects TRBV19 to TRBJ1-1; tentative D call: TRBD1 (5 bases). The germline V gene has CDR1 LNHDA and CDR2 SQIVND (reference sequence). V gave up 5 bases and J gave up 3 bases, with 10 bases separating them. CDR3 length: 13 residues. The CDR3 loop reads CASSVPGDTEAFF. In DNA, the CDR3 is TGTGCCAGTAGTGTTCCGGGGGACACTGAAGCTTTCTTT.

The chain is built from TRBV7-9 and TRBJ2-2; D is perhaps TRBD2 (6 bases). Per germline, CDR1 SEHNR and CDR2 FQNEAQ (reference sequence). The V gene lost 1 base and the J gene lost 5 bases, with 14 bases spanning the gap. CDR3 size: 16 residues. The CDR3 coding sequence is TGTGCCAGCAGCTTAGGGCCAGGGAGGTCGACCGGGGAGCTGTTTTTT. It is translated as CASSLGPGRSTGELFF.

This clone was observed a handful of times. The rearrangement uses TRBV5-8 and TRBJ2-1; 7 bases line up with TRBD2. V was pared by 0 bases and J by 8 bases, with 5 bases of the junction left unmatched. The CDR3 runs to 14 residues. CDR1 and CDR2 (germline): SGHTS, YDEGEE. As DNA, the CDR3 is TGTGCCAGCAGCTTGGGCGGGGGAGGCTATGAGCAGTTCTTC. Protein sequence: CASSLGGGGYEQFF.

The rearrangement joins TRBV15 to TRBJ2-1; 7 bases align to TRBD1. After removal of 8 bases from V and 6 bases from J, the junction contained 4 bases not matched to a gene. In germline, CDR1 is LNHNV, CDR2 YYDKDF (reference sequence). The CDR3 spans 12 residues. In nucleotides, the CDR3 is TGTGCCACCTCCTCAGGGGGCAATGAGCAGTTCTTC. Translation gives CATSSGGNEQFF.

The chain uses TRBV25-1 and TRBJ1-6, with D possibly being TRBD1 (5 bases). V was shortened by 3 bases and J by 5 bases, with 11 bases between the two germline ends. CDR1 MGHDK and CDR2 SYGVNS come from the germline V gene. The CDR3 is 15 residues long. The CDR3 sequence is CASSELGGDNSPLHF. CDR3 coding DNA: TGTGCCAGCAGTGAGCTTGGGGGGGATAATTCACCCCTCCACTTT.